This record concerns one T cell receptor beta chain sequence. CDR1 is MNHEY, CDR2 SVGAGI, per germline. The CDR3 extends over 15 amino acids. V lost 6 bases to trimming and J lost 1 base; unmatched junction nucleotides: 7. This record belongs to a study of blood T cell repertoires in COVID-19. Study information: Material from acute and convalescent COVID-19 was sourced from the United States, Italy and Spain.

Assay: immunoSEQ multiplex PCR; the TCRdb copy retains only in-frame clones and omits some. The table lists 200,000 to 300,000 clones, 88% of them singletons. The receptor's source is a man in his 60s who had recovered from COVID-19. V gene TRBV6-5 combines with J gene TRBJ1-2; 8 nucleotides line up with TRBD1. Material for sequencing was peripheral blood. The CDR3 loop reads CASRGTGENNYGYTF. In nucleotides, the CDR3 is TGTGCCAGCAGGGGGACAGGAGAAAATAACTATGGCTACACCTTC.